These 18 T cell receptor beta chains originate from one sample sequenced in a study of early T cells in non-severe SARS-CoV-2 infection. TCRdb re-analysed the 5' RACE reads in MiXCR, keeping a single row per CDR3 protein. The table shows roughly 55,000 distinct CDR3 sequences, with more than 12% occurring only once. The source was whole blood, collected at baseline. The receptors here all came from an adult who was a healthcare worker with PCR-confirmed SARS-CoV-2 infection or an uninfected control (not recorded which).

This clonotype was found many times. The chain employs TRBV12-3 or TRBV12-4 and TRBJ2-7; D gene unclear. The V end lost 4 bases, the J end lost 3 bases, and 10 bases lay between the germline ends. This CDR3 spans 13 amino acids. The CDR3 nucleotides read TGTGCCAGCAGTTCCCTAGACCGCTACGAGCAGTACTTC. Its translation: CASSSLDRYEQYF.

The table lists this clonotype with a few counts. CDR3 residues: CASSASGANVLTF. The CDR3 DNA reads as TGTGCCAGCAGTGCGTCGGGGGCCAACGTCCTGACTTTC. V gene TRBV7-9 combines with J gene TRBJ2-6, with D hard to call. Trimming removed 6 bases from V and 4 bases from J, with 7 bases in between. The germline V gene has CDR1 SEHNR and CDR2 FQNEAQ (reference sequence). CDR3 length: 13 residues.

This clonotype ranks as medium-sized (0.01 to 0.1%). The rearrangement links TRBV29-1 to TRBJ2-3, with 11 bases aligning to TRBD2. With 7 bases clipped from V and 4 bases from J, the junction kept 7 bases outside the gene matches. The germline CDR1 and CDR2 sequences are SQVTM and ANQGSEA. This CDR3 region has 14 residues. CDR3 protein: CSAHPGLAADTQYF. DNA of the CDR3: TGCAGCGCCCATCCGGGACTAGCGGCAGATACGCAGTATTTT.

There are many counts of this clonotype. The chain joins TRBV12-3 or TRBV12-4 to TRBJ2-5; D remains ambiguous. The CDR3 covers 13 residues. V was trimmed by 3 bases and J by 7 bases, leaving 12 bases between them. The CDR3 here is CASSLPGGWTQYF. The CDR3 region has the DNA TGTGCCAGCAGTTTGCCTGGCGGATGGACCCAGTACTTC.

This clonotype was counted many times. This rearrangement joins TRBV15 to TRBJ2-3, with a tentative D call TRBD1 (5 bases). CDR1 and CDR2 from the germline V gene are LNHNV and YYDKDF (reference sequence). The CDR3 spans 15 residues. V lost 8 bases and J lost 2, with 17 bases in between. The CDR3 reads CATGADADNTDTQYF. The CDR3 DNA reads TGTGCCACCGGGGCGGATGCGGACAACACAGATACGCAGTATTTT.

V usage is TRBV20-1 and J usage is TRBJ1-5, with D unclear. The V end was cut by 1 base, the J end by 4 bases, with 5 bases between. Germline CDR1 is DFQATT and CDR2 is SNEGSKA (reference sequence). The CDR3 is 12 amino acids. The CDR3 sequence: CSARVRNQPQHF. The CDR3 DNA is TGCAGTGCTAGAGTAAGGAATCAGCCCCAGCATTTT.

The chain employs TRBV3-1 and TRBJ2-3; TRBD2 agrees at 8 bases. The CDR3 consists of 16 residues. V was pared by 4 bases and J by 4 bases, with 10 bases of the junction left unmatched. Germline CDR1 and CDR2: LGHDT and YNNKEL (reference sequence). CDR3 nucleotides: TGTGCCAGCAGCCCCTTTAGCGGGACTGCCCCAGATACGCAGTATTTT. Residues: CASSPFSGTAPDTQYF.

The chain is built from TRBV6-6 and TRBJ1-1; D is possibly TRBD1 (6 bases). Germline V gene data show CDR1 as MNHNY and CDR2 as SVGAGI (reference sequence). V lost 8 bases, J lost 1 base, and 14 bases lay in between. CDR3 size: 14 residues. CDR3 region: CASFSDRQNTEAFF. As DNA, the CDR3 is TGTGCCAGCTTCTCTGACAGGCAGAACACTGAAGCTTTCTTT.

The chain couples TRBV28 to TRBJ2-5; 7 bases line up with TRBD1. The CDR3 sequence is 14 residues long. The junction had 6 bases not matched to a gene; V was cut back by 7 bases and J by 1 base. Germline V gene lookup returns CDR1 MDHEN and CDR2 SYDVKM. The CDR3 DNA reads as TGTGCCAGCATCGCTTCAGGGGGCCAAGAGACCCAGTACTTC. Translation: CASIASGGQETQYF. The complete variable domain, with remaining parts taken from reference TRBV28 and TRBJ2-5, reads DVKVTQSSRYLVKRTGEKVFLECVQDMDHENMFWYRQDPGLGLRLIYFSYDVKMKEKGDIPEGYSVSREKKERFSLILESASTNQTSMYLCASIASGGQETQYFGPGTRLLVL.

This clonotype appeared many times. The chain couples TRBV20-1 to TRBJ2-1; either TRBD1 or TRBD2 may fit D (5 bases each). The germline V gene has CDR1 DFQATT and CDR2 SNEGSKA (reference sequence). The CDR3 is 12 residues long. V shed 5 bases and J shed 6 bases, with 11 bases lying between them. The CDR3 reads CSAWGRINEQFF. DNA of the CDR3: TGCAGTGCTTGGGGACGGATCAATGAGCAGTTCTTC.

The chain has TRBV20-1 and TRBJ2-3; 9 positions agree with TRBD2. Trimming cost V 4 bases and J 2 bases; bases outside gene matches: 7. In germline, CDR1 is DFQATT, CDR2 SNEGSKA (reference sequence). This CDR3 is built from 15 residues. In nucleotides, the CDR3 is TGCAGTGCTAATGGGCTAGCGGGGACCACAGATACGCAGTATTTT. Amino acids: CSANGLAGTTDTQYF.

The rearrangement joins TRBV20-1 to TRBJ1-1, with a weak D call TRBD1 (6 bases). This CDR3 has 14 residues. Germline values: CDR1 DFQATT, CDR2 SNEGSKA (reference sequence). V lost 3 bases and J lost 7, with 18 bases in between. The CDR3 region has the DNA TGCAGTGCTAGGTCGACAGGACTCTCCCATGAAGCTTTCTTT. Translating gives CSARSTGLSHEAFF.

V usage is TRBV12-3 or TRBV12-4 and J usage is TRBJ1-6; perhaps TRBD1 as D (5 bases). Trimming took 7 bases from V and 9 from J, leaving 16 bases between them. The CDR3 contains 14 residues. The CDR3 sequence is CASTLGAGSSPLHF. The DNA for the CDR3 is TGTGCCAGCACCCTTGGAGCAGGGAGTTCACCCCTCCACTTT.

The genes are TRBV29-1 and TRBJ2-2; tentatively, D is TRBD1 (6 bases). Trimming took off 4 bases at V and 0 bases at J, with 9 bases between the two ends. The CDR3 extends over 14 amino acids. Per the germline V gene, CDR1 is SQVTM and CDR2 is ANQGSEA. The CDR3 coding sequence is TGCAGCGTTGCTTGGACAGCGAACACCGGGGAGCTGTTTTTT. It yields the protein CSVAWTANTGELFF.

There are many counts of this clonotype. CDR3 bases: TGTGCCTGGAGTGCGGGACCGGGGGTTTATGAAGCTTTCTTT. Amino acid sequence: CAWSAGPGVYEAFF. V and J are TRBV30 and TRBJ1-1; TRBD1 might be the D (5 bases). This CDR3 is 14 amino acids long. The germline V and J ends were trimmed by 1 base and 7 bases, with 16 bases remaining between them. Germline CDR1 reads GTSNPN; CDR2 reads SVGIG (reference sequence).

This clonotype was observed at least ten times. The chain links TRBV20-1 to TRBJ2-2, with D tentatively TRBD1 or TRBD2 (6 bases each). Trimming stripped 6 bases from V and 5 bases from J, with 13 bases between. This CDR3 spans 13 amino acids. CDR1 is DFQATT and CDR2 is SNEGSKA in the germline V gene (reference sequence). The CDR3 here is CSARRGRTGELFF. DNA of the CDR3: TGCAGTGCCAGACGGGGGCGGACCGGGGAGCTGTTTTTT.

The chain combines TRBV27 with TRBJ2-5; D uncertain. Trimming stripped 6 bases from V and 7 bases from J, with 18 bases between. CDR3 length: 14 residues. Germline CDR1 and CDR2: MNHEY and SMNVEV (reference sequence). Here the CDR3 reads CASSPAPGPGTQYF. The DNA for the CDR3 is TGTGCCAGCAGCCCCGCCCCCGGTCCGGGGACCCAGTACTTC.

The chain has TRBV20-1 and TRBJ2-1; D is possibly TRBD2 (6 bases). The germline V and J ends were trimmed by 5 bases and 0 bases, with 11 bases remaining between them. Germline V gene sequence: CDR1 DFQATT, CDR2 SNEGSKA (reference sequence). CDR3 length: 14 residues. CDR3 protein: CSAPPRGSYNEQFF. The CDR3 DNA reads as TGCAGTGCTCCGCCGCGGGGCTCCTACAATGAGCAGTTCTTC.